This is a list of T cell receptor beta chains from one sample in a study of cytomegalovirus exposure and HLA in healthy donors. TCRdb's copy holds only in-frame clones and misses some; the assay was immunoSEQ multiplex PCR. The repertoire includes tens of thousands of clones, approximately 95% of them detected once, and 0.69% sits in the top ten. The sample comprised PBMCs. These receptors were obtained from a woman younger than 35 in good health and CMV-seronegative. The CDR3 runs from the conserved cysteine through the conserved F or W.

cdr3_aa: CASSEYRSSNQPQHF
v_call: TRBV6-1
cdr3_length: 15

cdr3_aa: CASSPGTPDTGELFF
v_call: TRBV18
cdr3_length: 15

cdr3_aa: CSVVRKGATRNTEAFF
v_call: TRBV29-1
cdr3_length: 16

cdr3_aa: CASSERAAHTNYGYTF
v_call: TRBV6-6
cdr3_length: 16

cdr3_aa: CASSPVGGADIQYF
v_call: TRBV18
cdr3_length: 14

cdr3_aa: CASSHSPDSPNYGYTF
v_call: TRBV5-1
cdr3_length: 16

cdr3_aa: CATSSRTGPNQPQHF
v_call: TRBV15
cdr3_length: 15

cdr3_aa: CASRGQSDYEQYF
v_call: TRBV27
cdr3_length: 13

cdr3_aa: CASSQANIQYF
v_call: TRBV5-6
cdr3_length: 11

cdr3_aa: CASSMGTGWTDTQYF
v_call: TRBV19
cdr3_length: 15

cdr3_aa: CASSEDRGPKSPLHF
v_call: TRBV10-2
cdr3_length: 15

cdr3_aa: CASSEAPASGQPQHF
v_call: TRBV11-2
cdr3_length: 15

cdr3_aa: CASTMGGTGQETQYF
v_call: TRBV19
cdr3_length: 15

cdr3_aa: CASSPITANTGELFF
v_call: TRBV5-1
cdr3_length: 15

cdr3_aa: CAIGRQDHSYNEQFF
v_call: TRBV10-3
cdr3_length: 15

cdr3_aa: CASSAPGQGNYGYTF
v_call: TRBV7-9
cdr3_length: 15

cdr3_aa: CASSPRTGSTDTQYF
v_call: TRBV19
cdr3_length: 15

cdr3_aa: CAWSVRWPAGKIYEQYF
v_call: TRBV30
cdr3_length: 17

cdr3_aa: CAEWQDGETQYF
v_call: TRBV7-9
cdr3_length: 12

cdr3_aa: CSVVGGATDTQYF
v_call: TRBV29-1
cdr3_length: 13

cdr3_aa: CASSVPSEQYF
v_call: TRBV6-1
cdr3_length: 11

cdr3_aa: CASSQQSTLGNTIYF
v_call: TRBV11-2
cdr3_length: 15

cdr3_aa: CASLGGLAGDYEQYF
v_call: TRBV7-8
cdr3_length: 15

cdr3_aa: CASSLGLTSTDTQYF
v_call: TRBV7-2
cdr3_length: 15

cdr3_aa: CASSATRNIQYF
v_call: TRBV14
cdr3_length: 12

cdr3_aa: CASSEYRGGEQYF
v_call: TRBV10-1
cdr3_length: 13

cdr3_aa: CASSLEVAGMTDTQYF
v_call: TRBV5-1
cdr3_length: 16

cdr3_aa: CASSLVGTGSYEQYF
v_call: TRBV5-5
cdr3_length: 15

cdr3_aa: CASSALAGDTLSHTDTQYF
v_call: TRBV6-1
cdr3_length: 19

cdr3_aa: CASSLGGSGSYNEQFF
v_call: TRBV28
cdr3_length: 16

cdr3_aa: CASSLTTSGRTDTQYF
v_call: TRBV7-9
cdr3_length: 16

cdr3_aa: CASRLVAAGSYNEQFF
v_call: TRBV19
cdr3_length: 16

cdr3_aa: CASSPRLEETQYF
v_call: TRBV11-3
cdr3_length: 13

cdr3_aa: CASSLYPSGTLAYEQYF
v_call: TRBV27
cdr3_length: 17

cdr3_aa: CASRDSGYNEQFF
v_call: TRBV27
cdr3_length: 13

cdr3_aa: CASSLETSGFPDEQYF
v_call: TRBV28
cdr3_length: 16

cdr3_aa: CSAWTSGTLNEQFF
v_call: TRBV29-1
cdr3_length: 14

cdr3_aa: CASSLQMRGGTGELFF
v_call: TRBV5-1
cdr3_length: 16

cdr3_aa: CASSSGTLTGTGELFF
v_call: TRBV5-5
cdr3_length: 16

cdr3_aa: CATREGWGTDTQYF
v_call: TRBV6-1
cdr3_length: 14

cdr3_aa: CASSPLGDRQNIQYF
v_call: TRBV5-5
cdr3_length: 15

cdr3_aa: CASSTAGGGGYTF
v_call: TRBV27
cdr3_length: 13